The 27 T cell receptor beta chains listed next were all sequenced from one sample in a study of cytomegalovirus exposure and HLA in healthy donors. The PCR employed 60 Vbeta primers together with 13 Jbeta primers. Measured with immunoSEQ multiplex PCR; TCRdb has only the in-frame clones, and not every one. The sample table includes about 210,000 clones. The specimen sequenced was PBMCs. The receptors stem from a woman in her twenties or thirties in good health and CMV-seropositive.

The V call is TRBV9, the J call TRBJ1-5, with a possible D match to TRBD1 (5 bases). The V and J ends lost 4 bases and 3 bases respectively, with 14 bases between them. This CDR3 is built from 15 residues. CDR1 and CDR2 (germline): SGDLS, YYNGEE. Written as DNA, the CDR3 is TGTGCCAGCAGCCTCGGGGGATTAGCCAATCAGCCCCAGCATTTT. Translated, it gives CASSLGGLANQPQHF. Filled out from reference TRBV9 and TRBJ1-5, the complete variable domain reads DSGVTQTPKHLITATGQRVTLRCSPRSGDLSVYWYQQSLDQGLQFLIQYYNGEERAKGNILERFSAQQFPDLHSELNLSSLELGDSALYFCASSLGGLANQPQHFGDGTRLSIL.

This sequence joins TRBV6-6 and TRBJ2-7, with 7 bases aligning to TRBD1. The CDR3 runs to 13 residues. CDR1 and CDR2 from the germline V gene are MNHNY and SVGAGI (reference sequence). The trim removed 5 bases at V and 5 bases at J, leaving 6 bases unmatched. As DNA, the CDR3 is TGTGCCAGCAGTCACAGGGGTTCGGACGAGCAGTACTTC. Amino acid sequence: CASSHRGSDEQYF.

This chain's CDR3 is CASSIAYRGRGAYEQYF. CDR3 nucleotides: TGTGCCAGTAGTATAGCGTACAGGGGTCGAGGAGCTTACGAGCAGTACTTC. V gene TRBV19 combines with J gene TRBJ2-7, with TRBD1 matching 7 bases. Germline V gene sequence: CDR1 LNHDA, CDR2 SQIVND (reference sequence). The junction had 13 bases not matched to a gene; V was cut back by 1 base and J by 4 bases. CDR3 length equals 17 residues.

The genes are TRBV7-8 and TRBJ2-7; 14 nucleotides agree with TRBD2. The V segment lost 4 bases and the J segment 5 bases; nucleotides outside the gene matches: 1. The CDR3 consists of 14 residues. From germline, CDR1 is SGHVS and CDR2 FQNEAQ. CDR3 sequence: CASSSGLAGDEQYF. CDR3 DNA: TGTGCCAGCAGCTCGGGACTAGCGGGAGACGAGCAGTACTTC.

Turning to this clone: Other DNA sequences within the sample encode an identical CDR3. This sequence joins TRBV7-6 and TRBJ2-1; TRBD1 matches 9 bases. The CDR3 totals 15 residues. V shed 3 bases and J 2 bases; nucleotides not matched to a gene: 2. In germline, CDR1 is SGHVS, CDR2 FNYEAQ. In DNA, the CDR3 is TGTGCCAGCAGCTTGCGACAGGGGGCCTACAATGAGCAGTTCTTC. Translation: CASSLRQGAYNEQFF.

The V and J genes are TRBV21-1 and TRBJ2-7; the DNA was not used to check the table's D call, TRBD1. TRBV21-1 is flagged as a pseudogene. The CDR3 extends over 15 amino acids. Here the CDR3 DNA reads TGTGCCAGCACCCAACTAACAGGGGAACGCTACGAGCAGTACTTC. It encodes CASTQLTGERYEQYF.

The chain combines TRBV5-6 with TRBJ2-7; 8 nucleotides line up with TRBD1. The CDR3 length is 14 residues. V lost 0 bases and J lost 5; bases outside the gene matches: 4. The germline gives CDR1 SGHDT, CDR2 YYEEEE. The CDR3: CASSLEDRAHEQYF. Here the CDR3 DNA reads TGTGCCAGCAGCTTGGAGGACAGGGCTCACGAGCAGTACTTC.

The chain carries TRBV6-5 and TRBJ1-4; D not resolved. Trimming removed 5 bases from V and 8 bases from J, with 15 bases in between. From germline, CDR1 is MNHEY and CDR2 SVGAGI. The CDR3 has 14 residues. CDR3 amino acids: CASSEFRAGEKLFF. The CDR3 DNA is TGTGCCAGCAGTGAATTTAGGGCGGGAGAAAAACTGTTTTTT.

This sequence joins TRBV6-1 and TRBJ2-3, with D perhaps TRBD2 (5 bases). Per the germline V gene, CDR1 is MNHNS and CDR2 is SASEGT. Trimming took off 10 bases at V and 3 bases at J, with 14 bases between the two ends. The CDR3 runs to 13 residues. In DNA, the CDR3 is TGTGCCATCCGGACGCCGGGGACAGATACGCAGTATTTT. It translates to CAIRTPGTDTQYF.

The chain employs TRBV29-1 and TRBJ2-7; the D gene is possibly TRBD2 (6 bases). Trimming removed 1 base from V and 5 bases from J, with 24 bases in between. Looked up from germline, CDR1 is SQVTM and CDR2 is ANQGSEA. The CDR3 is 17 amino acids. CDR3 DNA: TGCAGCGTTGAAGTTCCAATGGCGGGACTCAACTGGGACGAGCAGTACTTC. Translating gives CSVEVPMAGLNWDEQYF.

The chain employs TRBV11-2 and TRBJ2-3; unclear D gene. Trimming stripped 1 base from V and 2 bases from J, with 10 bases between. Germline CDR1 reads SGHAT; CDR2 reads FQNNGV. This CDR3 comprises 15 residues. Here the CDR3 reads CASSLVGTTTDTQYF. The CDR3 DNA sequence: TGTGCCAGCAGCTTAGTGGGCACAACCACAGATACGCAGTATTTT. Full variable domain (remainder filled in from reference TRBV11-2 and TRBJ2-3): EAGVAQSPRYKIIEKRQSVAFWCNPISGHATLYWYQQILGQGPKLLIQFQNNGVVDDSQLPKDRFSAERLKGVDSTLKIQPAKLEDSAVYLCASSLVGTTTDTQYFGPGTRLTVL.

The V gene is TRBV11-3, the J gene TRBJ2-2, with 10 bases lining up with TRBD1. The CDR3 runs 15 residues. The germline CDR1 and CDR2 sequences are SGHNT and YENEEA. The J segment lost 6 bases and the V segment lost 5 bases, leaving 6 bases of the junction unmatched. DNA for the CDR3: TGTGCCAGCAGCCTAACCGGGACAGGGGCCGGGGAGCTGTTTTTT. Translation: CASSLTGTGAGELFF.

This sequence joins TRBV6-1 and TRBJ2-1; TRBD2 is a possible D gene (6 bases). Germline values: CDR1 MNHNS, CDR2 SASEGT. Trimming took off 3 bases at V and 7 bases at J, with 16 bases between the two ends. CDR3 length equals 15 residues. In DNA, the CDR3 is TGTGCCAGCAGTGACCGGAGACTAGGGGAAAATGAGCAGTTCTTC. Translating gives CASSDRRLGENEQFF.

The chain has TRBV2 and TRBJ2-1; D not resolved. This CDR3 comprises 15 residues. The germline gives CDR1 SNHLY, CDR2 FYNNEI. The ends were cut back, 10 bases at V and 0 bases at J, with 16 bases in the middle. CDR3 region: CAIPGQSGSYNEQFF. The CDR3 region has the DNA TGTGCCATCCCTGGGCAGTCCGGCTCCTACAATGAGCAGTTCTTC.

The genes are TRBV7-9 and TRBJ1-2; no reliable D call. Germline V gives CDR1 SEHNR, CDR2 FQNEAQ (reference sequence). V was shortened by 0 bases and J by 4 bases, with 15 bases between the two germline ends. This CDR3 is 16 amino acids long. The CDR3 loop reads CASSLARAGSSYGYTF. As DNA, the CDR3 is TGTGCCAGCAGCTTAGCGCGGGCAGGATCTAGCTATGGCTACACCTTC. Full variable domain (rest looked up from reference TRBV7-9 and TRBJ1-2): DTGVSQNPRHKITKRGQNVTFRCDPISEHNRLYWYRQTLGQGPEFLTYFQNEAQLEKSRLLSDRFSAERPKGSFSTLEIQRTEQGDSAMYLCASSLARAGSSYGYTFGSGTRLTVV.

The chain uses TRBV21-1 and TRBJ2-1; the table's D call, TRBD2, was not checked against the DNA. TRBV21-1 is designated a pseudogene. The CDR3 is 18 amino acids. Here the CDR3 DNA reads TGTGCCCAGCGAGGAACTAGCGGGAGTGAGGTATCCTACAATGAGCAGTTCTTC. Translating gives CAQRGTSGSEVSYNEQFF.

The chain is built from TRBV2 and TRBJ1-5, with 11 nucleotides matching TRBD1. The CDR3 extends over 17 amino acids. V shed 3 bases and J 3 bases; nucleotides not matched to a gene: 7. In germline, CDR1 is SNHLY, CDR2 FYNNEI. The CDR3 DNA is TGTGCCAGCAGTGAGTATAGGGGACAGGGGGACAATCAGCCCCAGCATTTT. Its protein product is CASSEYRGQGDNQPQHF.

V is TRBV6-5 and J is TRBJ1-1; D remains unclear. The germline V gene has CDR1 MNHEY and CDR2 SVGAGI. The CDR3 sequence is 15 residues long. With 1 base removed from V and 1 base from J, the gap between germline ends came to 10 bases. The CDR3, as DNA: TGTGCCAGCAGTTACTATGGACGGGGGAACACTGAAGCTTTCTTT. Its translation: CASSYYGRGNTEAFF.

V is TRBV25-1 and J is TRBJ1-1; D possibly corresponds to TRBD1 (6 bases). V was cut by 2 bases and J by 1 base, with 17 bases left in between. Germline V gene sequence: CDR1 MGHDK, CDR2 SYGVNS. This CDR3 has 17 residues. The CDR3 loop is CASSELGVKGGNTEAFF. The CDR3 region has the DNA TGTGCCAGCAGTGAACTGGGGGTAAAAGGGGGGAACACTGAAGCTTTCTTT. Full variable domain (rest looked up from reference TRBV25-1 and TRBJ1-1): EADIYQTPRYLVIGTGKKITLECSQTMGHDKMYWYQQDPGMELHLIHYSYGVNSTEKGDLSSESTVSRIRTEHFPLTLESARPSHTSQYLCASSELGVKGGNTEAFFGQGTRLTVV.

The V and J genes are TRBV7-6 and TRBJ1-1, with D perhaps matching TRBD1 (5 bases). There are 13 residues in the CDR3. Germline V gene data show CDR1 as SGHVS and CDR2 as FNYEAQ. Between the trimmed V and J ends, which lost 3 bases and 5 bases, there was a span of 10 bases. The CDR3 here is CASSFGQGTEAFF. DNA of the CDR3: TGTGCCAGCAGCTTCGGGCAGGGAACTGAAGCTTTCTTT.

The V gene is TRBV6-5, the J gene TRBJ1-2; no clear D. The germline V and J ends were trimmed by 2 bases and 7 bases, with 14 bases remaining between them. There are 14 residues in the CDR3. Germline CDR1 MNHEY, CDR2 SVGAGI. The CDR3 nucleotides read TGTGCCAGCAGTTACGGAGCGCGGTCCTCTGGCTACACCTTC. Protein product: CASSYGARSSGYTF.

This chain connects TRBV5-1 to TRBJ2-3; D uncertain. From germline, CDR1 is SGHRS and CDR2 YFSETQ. CDR3 size: 13 residues. V lost 2 bases to trimming and J lost 1 base, with 5 bases between them. CDR3 coding DNA: TGCGCCAGCAGCTTAGAGGGCACAGATACGCAGTATTTT. Residues: CASSLEGTDTQYF.

The chain joins TRBV19 to TRBJ2-7, with D possibly matching TRBD1 (5 bases). The CDR3 loop spans 12 amino acids. V lost 5 bases, J lost 5 bases, and 10 bases lay in between. Germline loops: CDR1 LNHDA, CDR2 SQIVND (reference sequence). CDR3: CASSSRAHEQYF. CDR3 in DNA: TGTGCCAGTAGTTCCAGGGCCCACGAGCAGTACTTC.

V gene TRBV19 combines with J gene TRBJ2-1, with 13 nucleotides matching TRBD2. CDR1 is LNHDA, CDR2 SQIVND, per germline (reference sequence). Trimming at V came to 3 bases and at J to 1 base, leaving 15 bases not matched to a gene. CDR3 size: 21 residues. The CDR3 loop is CASSIVLRLAGGKPSYNEQFF. The CDR3 DNA reads as TGTGCCAGTAGTATCGTGTTAAGACTAGCGGGGGGTAAGCCTTCCTACAATGAGCAGTTCTTC.

This chain joins TRBV7-2 and TRBJ1-2, with D possibly TRBD1 on 5 matching bases. The germline gives CDR1 SGHTA, CDR2 FQGNSA. Trimming took off 1 base at V and 2 bases at J, with 11 bases between the two ends. CDR3 length equals 15 residues. The CDR3 bases are TGTGCCAGCAGCTTAGTCCCGACAGCCAACTATGGCTACACCTTC. Protein product: CASSLVPTANYGYTF.

The chain employs TRBV5-8 and TRBJ1-5; TRBD1 agrees at 7 bases. CDR3 length equals 14 residues. CDR1 is SGHTS, CDR2 YDEGEE, per germline. V dropped 4 bases and J dropped 4; count of bases not matched to a gene: 5. The DNA for the CDR3 is TGTGCCAGCAGCCCACGGACAGGTAATCAGCCCCAGCATTTT. Amino acids: CASSPRTGNQPQHF.

The V gene is TRBV7-2, the J gene TRBJ1-1; D is unresolved. Germline CDR1 SGHTA, CDR2 FQGNSA. Trimming removed 0 bases from V and 5 bases from J, with 10 bases in between. CDR3 length equals 14 residues. The CDR3, as DNA: TGTGCCAGCAGCTTAGCAGGGCCGGGGACTGAAGCTTTCTTT. This translates into CASSLAGPGTEAFF.